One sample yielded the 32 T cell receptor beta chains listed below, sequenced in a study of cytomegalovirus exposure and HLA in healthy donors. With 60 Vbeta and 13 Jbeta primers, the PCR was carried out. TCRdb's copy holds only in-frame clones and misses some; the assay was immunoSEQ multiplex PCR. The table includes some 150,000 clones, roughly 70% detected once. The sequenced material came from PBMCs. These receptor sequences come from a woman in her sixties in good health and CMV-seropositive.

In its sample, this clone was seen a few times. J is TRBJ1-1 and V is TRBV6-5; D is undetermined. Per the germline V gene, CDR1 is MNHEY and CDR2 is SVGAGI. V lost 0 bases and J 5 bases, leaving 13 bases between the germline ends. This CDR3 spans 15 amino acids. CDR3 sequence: CASSYSLGVGTEAFF. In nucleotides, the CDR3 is TGTGCCAGCAGTTACTCGCTGGGAGTAGGGACTGAAGCTTTCTTT.

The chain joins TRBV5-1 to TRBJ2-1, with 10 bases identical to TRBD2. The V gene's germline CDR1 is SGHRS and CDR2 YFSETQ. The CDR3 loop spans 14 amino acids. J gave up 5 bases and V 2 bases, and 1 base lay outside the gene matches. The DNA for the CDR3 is TGCGCCAGCAGCTTACTAGCGGGGAACAATGAGCAGTTCTTC. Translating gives CASSLLAGNNEQFF.

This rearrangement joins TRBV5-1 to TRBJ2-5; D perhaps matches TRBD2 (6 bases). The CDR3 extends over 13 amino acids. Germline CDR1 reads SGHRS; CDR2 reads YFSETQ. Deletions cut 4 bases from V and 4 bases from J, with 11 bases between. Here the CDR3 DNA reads TGCGCCAGCAGCCGGGAGTCAGGAGAGACCCAGTACTTC. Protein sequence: CASSRESGETQYF.

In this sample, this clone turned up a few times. CDR3 loop: CASSPGQGNTEAFF. The CDR3 coding sequence is TGCGCCAGCAGTCCGGGACAGGGGAACACTGAAGCTTTCTTT. The J gene is TRBJ1-1, the V gene TRBV5-1, with 9 nucleotides matching TRBD1. The germline gives CDR1 SGHRS, CDR2 YFSETQ. The CDR3 spans 14 residues. Unmatched junction bases numbered 3, after V lost 5 bases and J lost 1 base.

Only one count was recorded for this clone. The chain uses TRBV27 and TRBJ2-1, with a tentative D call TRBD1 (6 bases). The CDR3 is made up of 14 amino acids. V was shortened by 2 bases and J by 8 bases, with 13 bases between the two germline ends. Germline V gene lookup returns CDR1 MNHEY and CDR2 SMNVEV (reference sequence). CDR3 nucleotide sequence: TGTGCCAGCAGTTTAAAGGGGGTTGAGTATGAGCAGTTCTTC. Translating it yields CASSLKGVEYEQFF.

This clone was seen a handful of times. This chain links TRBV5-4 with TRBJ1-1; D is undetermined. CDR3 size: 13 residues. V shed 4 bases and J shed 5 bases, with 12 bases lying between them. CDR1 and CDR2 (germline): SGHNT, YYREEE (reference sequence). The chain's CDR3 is CASSTYSLTEAFF. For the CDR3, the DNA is TGTGCCAGCAGCACCTACTCTCTGACTGAAGCTTTCTTT.

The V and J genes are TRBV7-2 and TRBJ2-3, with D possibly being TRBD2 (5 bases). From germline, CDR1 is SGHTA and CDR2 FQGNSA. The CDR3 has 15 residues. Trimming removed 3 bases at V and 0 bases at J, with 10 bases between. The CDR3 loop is CASSFGLASTDTQYF. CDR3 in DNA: TGTGCCAGCAGCTTCGGACTTGCTAGCACAGATACGCAGTATTTT.

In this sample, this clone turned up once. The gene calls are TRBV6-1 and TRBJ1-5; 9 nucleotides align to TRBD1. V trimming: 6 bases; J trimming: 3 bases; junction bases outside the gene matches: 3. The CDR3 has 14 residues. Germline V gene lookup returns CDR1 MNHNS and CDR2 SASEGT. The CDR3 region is CASRGQGTNQPQHF. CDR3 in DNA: TGTGCCAGCAGGGGACAGGGTACCAATCAGCCCCAGCATTTT.

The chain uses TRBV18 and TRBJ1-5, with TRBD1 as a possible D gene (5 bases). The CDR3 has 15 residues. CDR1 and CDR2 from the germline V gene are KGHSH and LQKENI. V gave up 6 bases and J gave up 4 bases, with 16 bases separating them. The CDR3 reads CASSPREGPNQPQHF. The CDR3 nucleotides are TGTGCCAGCTCTCCCAGGGAGGGACCGAATCAGCCCCAGCATTTT.

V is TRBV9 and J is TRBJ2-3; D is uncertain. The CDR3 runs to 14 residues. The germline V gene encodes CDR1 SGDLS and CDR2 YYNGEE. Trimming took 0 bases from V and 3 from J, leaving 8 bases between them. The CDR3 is CASSVGYRTDTQYF. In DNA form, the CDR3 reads TGTGCCAGCAGCGTAGGTTATAGAACAGATACGCAGTATTTT.

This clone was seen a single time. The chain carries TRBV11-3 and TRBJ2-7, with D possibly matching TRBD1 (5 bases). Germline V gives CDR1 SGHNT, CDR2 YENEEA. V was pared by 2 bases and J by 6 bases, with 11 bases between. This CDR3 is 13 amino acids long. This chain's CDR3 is CASSLHRLSEQYF. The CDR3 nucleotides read TGTGCCAGCAGCTTACACAGGCTCTCCGAGCAGTACTTC.

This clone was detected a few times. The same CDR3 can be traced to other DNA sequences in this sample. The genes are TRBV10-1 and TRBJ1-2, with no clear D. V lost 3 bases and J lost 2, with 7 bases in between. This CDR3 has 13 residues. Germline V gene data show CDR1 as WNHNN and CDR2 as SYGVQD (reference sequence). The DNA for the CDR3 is TGCGCCAGCAGTGAATGGGAGAACTATGGCTACACCTTC. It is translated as CASSEWENYGYTF.

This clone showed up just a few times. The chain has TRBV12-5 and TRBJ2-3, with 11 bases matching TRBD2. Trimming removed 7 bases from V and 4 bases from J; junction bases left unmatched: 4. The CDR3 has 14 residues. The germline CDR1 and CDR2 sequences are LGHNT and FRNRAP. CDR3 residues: CASDGTSGADTQYF. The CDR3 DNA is TGTGCTAGTGACGGGACTAGCGGAGCAGATACGCAGTATTTT.

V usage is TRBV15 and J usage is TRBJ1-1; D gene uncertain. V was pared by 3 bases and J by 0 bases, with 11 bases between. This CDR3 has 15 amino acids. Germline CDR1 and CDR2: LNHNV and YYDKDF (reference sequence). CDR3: CATSRSDFLNTEAFF. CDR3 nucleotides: TGTGCCACCAGCAGGTCGGACTTTTTGAACACTGAAGCTTTCTTT.

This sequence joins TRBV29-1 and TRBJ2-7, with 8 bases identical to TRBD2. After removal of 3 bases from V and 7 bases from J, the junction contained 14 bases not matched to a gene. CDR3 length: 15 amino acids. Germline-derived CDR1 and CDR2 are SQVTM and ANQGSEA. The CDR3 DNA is TGCAGCGTTGACTGGTGCGGGAGGTTGAATCGTGAGCAGTACTTC. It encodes CSVDWCGRLNREQYF.

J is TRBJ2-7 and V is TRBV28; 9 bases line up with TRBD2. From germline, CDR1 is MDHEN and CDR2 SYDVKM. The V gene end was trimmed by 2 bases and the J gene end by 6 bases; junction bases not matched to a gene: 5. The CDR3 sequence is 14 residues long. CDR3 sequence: CASSLRGRDGEQYF. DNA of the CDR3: TGTGCCAGCAGTTTACGCGGGAGGGACGGCGAGCAGTACTTC.

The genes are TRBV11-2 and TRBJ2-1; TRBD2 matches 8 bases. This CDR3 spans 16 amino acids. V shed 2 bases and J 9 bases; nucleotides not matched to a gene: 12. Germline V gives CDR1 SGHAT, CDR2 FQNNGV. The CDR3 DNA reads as TGTGCCAGCAGCTTAATGCTAGCGGGCGCCACCGGTGAGCAGTTCTTC. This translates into CASSLMLAGATGEQFF.

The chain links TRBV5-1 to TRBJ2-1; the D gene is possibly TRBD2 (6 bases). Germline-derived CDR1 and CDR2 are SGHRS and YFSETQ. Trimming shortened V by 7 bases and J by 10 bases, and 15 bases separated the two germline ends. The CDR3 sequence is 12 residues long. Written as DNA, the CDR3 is TGCGCCAGCGGGGTAGCGGAAACAGAGCAGTTCTTC. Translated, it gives CASGVAETEQFF.

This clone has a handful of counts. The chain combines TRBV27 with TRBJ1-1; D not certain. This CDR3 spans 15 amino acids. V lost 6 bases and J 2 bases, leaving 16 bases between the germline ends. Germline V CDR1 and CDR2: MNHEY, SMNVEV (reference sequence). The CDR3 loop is CASRLTGSGNTEAFF. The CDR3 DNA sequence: TGTGCCAGCAGGCTTACGGGGTCGGGAAACACTGAAGCTTTCTTT.

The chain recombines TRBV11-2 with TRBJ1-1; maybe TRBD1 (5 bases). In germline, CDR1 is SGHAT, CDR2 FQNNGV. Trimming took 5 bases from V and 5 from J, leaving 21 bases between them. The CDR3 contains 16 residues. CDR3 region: CASSPHPTDSGTEAFF. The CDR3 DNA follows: TGTGCCAGCAGCCCGCACCCGACAGACTCTGGAACTGAAGCTTTCTTT.

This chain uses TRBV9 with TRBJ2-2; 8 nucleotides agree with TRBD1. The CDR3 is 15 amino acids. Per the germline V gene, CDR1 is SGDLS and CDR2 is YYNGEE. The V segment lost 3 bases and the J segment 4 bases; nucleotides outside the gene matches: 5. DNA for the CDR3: TGTGCCAGCAGCGACCGGGGACAGGCCACCGGGGAGCTGTTTTTT. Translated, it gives CASSDRGQATGELFF.

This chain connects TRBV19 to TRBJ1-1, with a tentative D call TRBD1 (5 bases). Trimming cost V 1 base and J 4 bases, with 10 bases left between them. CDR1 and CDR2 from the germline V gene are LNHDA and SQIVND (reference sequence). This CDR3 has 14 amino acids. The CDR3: CASSIAVGGTEAFF. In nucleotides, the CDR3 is TGTGCCAGTAGTATAGCCGTCGGGGGCACTGAAGCTTTCTTT.

The CDR3 nucleotides read TGTGCCAGCAGGGAACAGGGAATAAGCTACGAGCAGTACTTC. Its translation is CASREQGISYEQYF. The J gene is TRBJ2-7, the V gene TRBV2, with D perhaps TRBD1 (6 bases). The germline V gene has CDR1 SNHLY and CDR2 FYNNEI. Trimming removed 6 bases from V and 3 bases from J, with 15 bases in between. This CDR3 region has 14 residues.

The CDR3 here is CASSLAGLAGQETQYF. DNA of the CDR3: TGTGCCAGCAGCTTAGCGGGGCTAGCGGGGCAAGAGACCCAGTACTTC. The rearrangement uses TRBV7-2 and TRBJ2-5, with 9 bases lining up with TRBD2. This CDR3 spans 16 amino acids. CDR1 is SGHTA and CDR2 is FQGNSA in the germline V gene. V shed 0 bases and J 2 bases; nucleotides not matched to a gene: 4.

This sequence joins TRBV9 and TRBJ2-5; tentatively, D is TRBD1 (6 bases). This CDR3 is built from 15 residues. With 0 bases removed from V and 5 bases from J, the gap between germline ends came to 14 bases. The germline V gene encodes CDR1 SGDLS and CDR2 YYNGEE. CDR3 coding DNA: TGTGCCAGCAGCGTAGACGGGACACTTCAGGAGACCCAGTACTTC. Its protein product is CASSVDGTLQETQYF.

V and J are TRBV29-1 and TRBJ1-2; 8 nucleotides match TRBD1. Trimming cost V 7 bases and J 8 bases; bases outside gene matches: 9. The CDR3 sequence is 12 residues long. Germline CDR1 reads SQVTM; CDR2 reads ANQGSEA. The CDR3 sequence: CSAGDRGGGYTF. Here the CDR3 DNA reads TGCAGCGCCGGAGACAGGGGTGGAGGCTACACCTTC.

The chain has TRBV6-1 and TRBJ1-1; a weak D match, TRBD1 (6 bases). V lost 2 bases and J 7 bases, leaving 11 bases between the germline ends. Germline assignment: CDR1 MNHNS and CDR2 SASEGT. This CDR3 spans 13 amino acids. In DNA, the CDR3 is TGTGCCAGCAGTGAAACAGGGTTAAGTGAAGCTTTCTTT. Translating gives CASSETGLSEAFF.

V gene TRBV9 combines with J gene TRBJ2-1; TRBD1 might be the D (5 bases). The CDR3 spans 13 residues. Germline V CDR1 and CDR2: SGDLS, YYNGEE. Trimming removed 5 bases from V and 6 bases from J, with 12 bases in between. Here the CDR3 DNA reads TGTGCCAGCAGGGACATCCGTGCCAATGAGCAGTTCTTC. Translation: CASRDIRANEQFF.

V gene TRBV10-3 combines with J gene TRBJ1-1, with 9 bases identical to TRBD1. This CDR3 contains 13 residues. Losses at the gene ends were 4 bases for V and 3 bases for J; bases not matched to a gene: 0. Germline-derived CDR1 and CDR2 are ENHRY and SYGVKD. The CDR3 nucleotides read TGTGCCATCAGTGGGACAGGGGACACTGAAGCTTTCTTT. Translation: CAISGTGDTEAFF.

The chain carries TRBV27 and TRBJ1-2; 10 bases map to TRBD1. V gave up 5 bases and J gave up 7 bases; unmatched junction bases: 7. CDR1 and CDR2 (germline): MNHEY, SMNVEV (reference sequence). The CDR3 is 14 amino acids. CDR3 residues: CASSPRTGGGGYTF. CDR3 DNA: TGTGCCAGCAGTCCCCGGACAGGGGGAGGTGGCTACACCTTC.

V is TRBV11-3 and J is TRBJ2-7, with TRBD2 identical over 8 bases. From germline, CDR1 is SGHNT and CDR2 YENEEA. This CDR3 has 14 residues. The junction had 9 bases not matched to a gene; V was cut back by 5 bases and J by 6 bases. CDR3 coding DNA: TGTGCCAGCAGCGCCGTCAGCGGGAGCCCCGAGCAGTACTTC. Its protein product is CASSAVSGSPEQYF.

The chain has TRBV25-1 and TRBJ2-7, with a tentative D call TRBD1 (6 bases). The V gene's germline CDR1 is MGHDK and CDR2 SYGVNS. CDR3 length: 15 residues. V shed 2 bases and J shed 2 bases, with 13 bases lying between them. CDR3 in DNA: TGTGCCAGCAGTGAAGGACAGTTAGGTACCTACGAGCAGTACTTC. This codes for CASSEGQLGTYEQYF.